The 30 T cell receptor beta chains below all came from one sample that was sequenced in a study of T-cell reconstitution after alpha-beta-depleted transplantation in children. Preparation of the TCRbeta library was carried out with unique molecular identifiers. TCRdb reprocessed the PCR reads with MiXCR, giving one entry per CDR3 protein. This table holds approximately 420,000 distinct CDR3 sequences, roughly a tenth found once. Sequenced material: PBMCs from the stem cell graft donor, taken from the stem cell graft. The receptors were sampled from a human donor who donated a stem cell graft to a child with acute myeloid leukemia.

The chain combines TRBV10-3 with TRBJ2-1, with TRBD2 identical over 11 bases. There are 18 residues in the CDR3. The germline V gene has CDR1 ENHRY and CDR2 SYGVKD. The junction had 9 bases not matched to a gene; V was cut back by 4 bases and J by 1 base. The CDR3 DNA follows: TGTGCCATCAGTGCTGCAGGGGGGACTAGCGGATCCTACAATGAGCAGTTCTTC. Its translation is CAISAAGGTSGSYNEQFF.

A few counts support this clonotype. The rearrangement joins TRBV5-1 to TRBJ2-7; TRBD1 aligns across 8 bases. The CDR3 consists of 14 residues. Looked up from germline, CDR1 is SGHRS and CDR2 is YFSETQ. V lost 4 bases, J lost 3 bases, and 6 bases stayed unmatched. The CDR3 region is CASSIGQGGYEQYV. The CDR3 nucleotides read TGCGCCAGCAGCATCGGACAGGGCGGCTACGAGCAGTACGTC.

In its sample, this clonotype was seen a few times. The chain links TRBV4-2 to TRBJ2-3, with TRBD2 matching 7 bases. V shed 2 bases, J shed 0 bases, and the junction held 8 bases outside the gene matches. CDR1 LGHNA and CDR2 YNFKEQ come from the germline V gene. CDR3 size: 17 residues. In DNA, the CDR3 is TGTGCCAGCAGCCAACCCCTTGGCGGGGGTAGCACAGATACGCAGTATTTT. This sequence encodes CASSQPLGGGSTDTQYF.

The V and J genes are TRBV20-1 and TRBJ2-7; TRBD2 matches 10 bases. Germline CDR1 and CDR2: DFQATT and SNEGSKA (reference sequence). V gave up 5 bases and J gave up 2 bases; unmatched junction bases: 6. The CDR3 runs to 14 residues. CDR3 DNA sequence: TGCAGTGCTCCTTCCGGGACTAGCGCCTACGAGCAGTACTTC. Amino acid sequence: CSAPSGTSAYEQYF.

This chain links TRBV4-1 with TRBJ2-3; a weak D match, TRBD2 (6 bases). Germline V CDR1 and CDR2: MGHRA, YSYEKL. The CDR3 runs to 12 residues. Deletions cut 4 bases from V and 7 bases from J, with 9 bases between. Here the CDR3 reads CASSLGGNTQYF. The CDR3 DNA follows: TGCGCCAGCAGCCTTGGAGGGAATACGCAGTATTTT.

This clonotype was seen a few times. This chain connects TRBV7-9 to TRBJ2-1, with unresolved D. Germline CDR1 and CDR2: SEHNR and FQNEAQ (reference sequence). V lost 5 bases, J lost 4 bases, and 9 bases lay in between. The length of the CDR3 is 13 residues. The CDR3 region has the DNA TGTGCCAGCAGCCAACGGCCATACAATGAGCAGTTCTTC. Protein: CASSQRPYNEQFF.

This sequence joins TRBV7-6 and TRBJ2-7; D unclear. Germline-derived CDR1 and CDR2 are SGHVS and FNYEAQ. This CDR3 contains 12 residues. The ends were cut back, 8 bases at V and 1 base at J, with 9 bases in the middle. CDR3 DNA: TGTGCCAGCGGTCAGCAATCCTACGAGCAGTACTTC. Translation: CASGQQSYEQYF.

The chain uses TRBV25-1 and TRBJ1-1, with D possibly being TRBD1 (5 bases). The CDR3 is made up of 14 amino acids. V was clipped by 7 bases and J by 0 bases, with 12 bases between them. CDR1 and CDR2 from the germline V gene are MGHDK and SYGVNS. CDR3 region: CASMQGGMNTEAFF. The CDR3 DNA sequence: TGTGCCAGCATGCAGGGAGGAATGAACACTGAAGCTTTCTTT.

This sequence joins TRBV13 and TRBJ2-2; weak D call: TRBD1 (6 bases). CDR3 size: 17 residues. V lost 5 bases and J lost 0, with 16 bases in between. The germline CDR1 and CDR2 sequences are PRHDT and FYEKMQ (reference sequence). CDR3 residues: CASSPPQGSANTGELFF. The DNA of the CDR3 is TGTGCCAGCAGCCCACCCCAGGGGAGTGCGAACACCGGGGAGCTGTTTTTT.

The chain recombines TRBV20-1 with TRBJ1-1; D gene ambiguous. This CDR3 contains 12 residues. Trimming removed 6 bases at V and 1 base at J, with 9 bases between. CDR1 and CDR2 (germline): DFQATT, SNEGSKA (reference sequence). In DNA form, the CDR3 reads TGCAGTGCCCATGGAGGGAACACTGAAGCTTTCTTT. Protein product: CSAHGGNTEAFF.

This chain joins TRBV7-9 and TRBJ2-7; 7 nucleotides line up with TRBD1. CDR1 and CDR2 (germline): SEHNR, FQNEAQ (reference sequence). The J segment lost 2 bases and the V segment lost 4 bases, leaving 8 bases of the junction unmatched. The CDR3 extends over 15 amino acids. The CDR3 DNA sequence: TGTGCCAGCAGCTCCACCGACAGGGCCCCCTACGAGCAGTACGTC. It codes for CASSSTDRAPYEQYV.

A few counts support this clonotype. The CDR3 protein is CASSHGLADRYSGANVLTF. The CDR3 DNA sequence: TGCGCCAGCAGCCACGGACTAGCGGATAGGTACTCTGGGGCCAACGTCCTGACTTTC. This chain uses TRBV4-1 with TRBJ2-6; 10 nucleotides match TRBD2. The V gene end was trimmed by 3 bases and the J gene end by 0 bases; junction bases not matched to a gene: 8. CDR3 length: 19 amino acids. Looked up from germline, CDR1 is MGHRA and CDR2 is YSYEKL.

This clonotype came up many times. The J gene is TRBJ2-1, the V gene TRBV5-1; TRBD2 aligns across 7 bases. The germline V gene has CDR1 SGHRS and CDR2 YFSETQ. Trimming at V came to 0 bases and at J to 0 bases, leaving 6 bases not matched to a gene. This CDR3 is 17 amino acids long. This CDR3 is CASSLVASGDSYNEQFF. In nucleotides, the CDR3 is TGCGCCAGCAGCTTGGTGGCTAGCGGAGACTCCTACAATGAGCAGTTCTTC.

This clonotype was found a few times. J is TRBJ2-2 and V is TRBV5-1; D is uncertain. Trimming left V 7 bases short and J 4 bases short, with 8 bases between. Germline V gene lookup returns CDR1 SGHRS and CDR2 YFSETQ. CDR3 length equals 12 residues. The CDR3 coding sequence is TGCGCCAGCGGCTGGGTCACCGGGGAGCTGTTTTTT. It is translated as CASGWVTGELFF.

This clonotype was detected a few times. In DNA, the CDR3 is TGTGCCAGCAGCCAAGGGCGGGAATATAGCAATCAGCCCCAGCATTTT. Residues: CASSQGREYSNQPQHF. This chain connects TRBV3-1 to TRBJ1-5; D unclear. The germline V gene encodes CDR1 LGHDT and CDR2 YNNKEL (reference sequence). The CDR3 is 16 amino acids. Trimming stripped 1 base from V and 0 bases from J, with 10 bases between.

In its sample, this clonotype was seen a few times. The chain links TRBV29-1 to TRBJ2-2; either TRBD1 or TRBD2 may supply D (6 bases each). The germline V and J ends were trimmed by 0 bases and 4 bases, with 15 bases remaining between them. The CDR3 spans 16 residues. Germline V gives CDR1 SQVTM, CDR2 ANQGSEA. The chain's CDR3 is CSVEDWLQGGTGELFF. The CDR3 bases are TGCAGCGTTGAAGATTGGCTACAGGGAGGCACCGGGGAGCTGTTTTTT.

This clonotype was seen many times. The rearrangement uses TRBV4-1 and TRBJ2-7; D is possibly TRBD2 (6 bases). CDR1 and CDR2 from the germline V gene are MGHRA and YSYEKL. V was cut by 1 base and J by 3 bases, with 7 bases left in between. This CDR3 has 13 residues. CDR3 DNA: TGCGCCAGCAGCCAAGGACTAGACTACGAGCAGTACTTC. Its translation: CASSQGLDYEQYF.

This clonotype was seen only a few times. The rearrangement links TRBV12-3 or TRBV12-4 to TRBJ2-2, with 7 bases lining up with TRBD2. CDR3 size: 15 residues. V lost 6 bases, J lost 7 bases, and 11 bases stayed unmatched. CDR3 loop: CASSPRTSGHGELFF. The CDR3 coding sequence is TGTGCCAGCAGCCCACGGACTAGTGGTCACGGGGAGCTGTTTTTT.

J is TRBJ1-1 and V is TRBV12-3 or TRBV12-4; D is unclear. V lost 6 bases and J lost 1, with 6 bases in between. CDR3 length: 12 amino acids. The CDR3 loop reads CASRQQNTEAFF. CDR3 bases: TGTGCCAGCAGACAGCAGAACACTGAAGCTTTCTTT.

The chain employs TRBV6-1 and TRBJ2-3, with TRBD1 matching 10 bases. CDR3 size: 15 residues. Germline trimming cut 6 bases from V and 4 bases from J; bases unmatched to any gene: 7. Per the germline V gene, CDR1 is MNHNS and CDR2 is SASEGT. CDR3 coding DNA: TGTGCCAGCAGACGGGACAGGGGAGTGGCAGATACGCAGTATTTT. Its protein product is CASRRDRGVADTQYF.

This clonotype has at least ten counts. The genes are TRBV11-3 and TRBJ2-5; 11 bases agree with TRBD2. The CDR3 extends over 16 amino acids. CDR1 SGHNT and CDR2 YENEEA come from the germline V gene. Germline trimming cut 5 bases from V and 5 bases from J; bases unmatched to any gene: 10. Here the CDR3 DNA reads TGTGCCAGCAGCCTGACTAGCGGGAAGAGGCACGAGACCCAGTACTTC. The encoded protein is CASSLTSGKRHETQYF.

This clonotype was detected ten times or more. The V gene is TRBV20-1, the J gene TRBJ2-4; the D gene is possibly TRBD1 (6 bases). The CDR3 has 14 amino acids. The V and J ends lost 2 bases and 1 base respectively, with 9 bases between them. Germline loops: CDR1 DFQATT, CDR2 SNEGSKA (reference sequence). CDR3 nucleotides: TGCAGTGCTAGAAGTCAGGGGGCCAAAAACATTCAGTACTTC. Translated, it gives CSARSQGAKNIQYF.

This clonotype was counted between two and nine times. The genes are TRBV4-1 and TRBJ2-1; D uncertain. Germline loops: CDR1 MGHRA, CDR2 YSYEKL. Trimming cost V 0 bases and J 5 bases, with 8 bases left between them. There are 14 residues in the CDR3. The CDR3 nucleotides read TGCGCCAGCAGCCAAGATGTGGTTGACAATGAGCAGTTCTTC. Its protein is CASSQDVVDNEQFF.

This clonotype was counted between two and nine times. CDR3 bases: TGTGCCAGCAGAACACGCCCGGGACAGGGTGACCACGAGCAGTACTTC. It is translated as CASRTRPGQGDHEQYF. The chain couples TRBV6-2 or TRBV6-3 to TRBJ2-7; 9 nucleotides align to TRBD1. CDR1 is MNHEY, CDR2 SVGEGT, per germline. With 6 bases clipped from V and 5 bases from J, the junction kept 14 bases outside the gene matches. There are 16 residues in the CDR3.

This clonotype was seen at least ten times. This chain uses TRBV20-1 with TRBJ1-1; 8 bases are a match to TRBD1. The ends lost 0 bases at V and 4 bases at J; junction bases unmatched: 4. The CDR3 is 14 amino acids. Per germline, CDR1 DFQATT and CDR2 SNEGSKA (reference sequence). CDR3 sequence reads: CSARDQDRVTEAFF. CDR3 nucleotides: TGCAGTGCTAGAGATCAGGACAGGGTCACTGAAGCTTTCTTT.

The chain has TRBV20-1 and TRBJ2-5, with D possibly TRBD2 on 5 matching bases. V was shortened by 2 bases and J by 1 base, with 11 bases between the two germline ends. Germline CDR1 is DFQATT and CDR2 is SNEGSKA (reference sequence). The CDR3 has 14 amino acids. For the CDR3, the DNA is TGCAGTGCTAGACCCGGACTGAGCCAAGAGACCCAGTACTTC. Translating gives CSARPGLSQETQYF.

This clonotype appeared a few times. The rearrangement uses TRBV6-5 and TRBJ2-1; TRBD2 matches 10 bases. CDR1 and CDR2 from the germline V gene are MNHEY and SVGAGI. This CDR3 region has 14 residues. J gave up 2 bases and V 9 bases, and 4 bases lay outside the gene matches. CDR3 coding DNA: TGTGCCAGTAAAGCGGGAGGGGCCTACAATGAGCAGTTCTTC. This encodes CASKAGGAYNEQFF.

This clonotype was seen many times. The chain is built from TRBV6-2 or TRBV6-3 and TRBJ2-6, with TRBD1 identical over 8 bases. The CDR3 is made up of 19 amino acids. J lost 0 bases, V lost 2 bases, and 9 bases had no gene match. Germline V CDR1 and CDR2: MNHEY, SVGEGT. The CDR3 DNA sequence: TGTGCCAGCAGTTACGACAGGGGAAGGGAATACTCTGGGGCCAACGTCCTGACTTTC. The encoded protein is CASSYDRGREYSGANVLTF.

V gene TRBV4-1 combines with J gene TRBJ1-2, with 7 bases matching TRBD1. V lost 5 bases to trimming and J lost 6 bases; unmatched junction nucleotides: 9. Germline V gene lookup returns CDR1 MGHRA and CDR2 YSYEKL. The CDR3 totals 14 residues. CDR3 DNA: TGCGCCAGCAGCAAGACAGGGACGGCTCATGGCTACACCTTC. This codes for CASSKTGTAHGYTF.

As to this clonotype: One end of the junction fails to match germline, which may point to a read error. The chain links TRBV5-1 to TRBJ1-4; D unclear. Per germline, CDR1 SGHRS and CDR2 YFSETQ. The CDR3 sequence is 14 residues long. CDR3 sequence reads: CASRNEGANEKLFF. Here the CDR3 DNA reads TGCGCCAGTCGAAATGAGGGAGCTAATGAAAAACTGTTTTTC.